This entry describes one TCR beta chain. No antigen is known for it. This specimen comes from a study of CD8+ T cells in alopecia areata. General study findings and limits: Lesional scalp exceeded normal scalp in clonality, especially in alopecia totalis/universalis.

Following extraction, RNA underwent reverse transcription to cDNA, which served as the sequencing template. Profiling relied on immunoSEQ multiplex PCR, and the TCRdb table lists in-frame clones only, not all of them. The sample lists some 110,000 clones; roughly two thirds were seen once. V was trimmed by 4 bases and J by 3 bases, leaving 7 bases between them. The CDR3 is made up of 12 amino acids. CDR1 and CDR2 (germline): SEHNR, FQNEAQ (reference sequence). The sample consisted of CD4+ T cells sorted from blood. This receptor was identified in a human donor in good health. The J gene is TRBJ2-7, the V gene TRBV7-9; D is unclear. The CDR3 protein is CASSYTDYEQYF. The DNA for the CDR3 is TGTGCCAGCAGCTACACAGACTACGAGCAGTACTTC.